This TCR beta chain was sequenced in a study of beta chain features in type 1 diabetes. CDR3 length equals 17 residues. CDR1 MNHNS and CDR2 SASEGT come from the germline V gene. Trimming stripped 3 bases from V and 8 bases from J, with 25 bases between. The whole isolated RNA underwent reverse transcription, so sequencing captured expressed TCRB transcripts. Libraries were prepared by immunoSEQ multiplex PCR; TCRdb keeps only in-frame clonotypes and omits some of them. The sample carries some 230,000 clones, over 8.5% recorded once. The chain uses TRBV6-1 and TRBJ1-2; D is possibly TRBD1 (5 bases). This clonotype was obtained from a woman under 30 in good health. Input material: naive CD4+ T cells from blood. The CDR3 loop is CASSEGGDLRVNGGYTF. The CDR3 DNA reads TGTGCCAGCAGTGAGGGGGGGGACCTACGAGTGAACGGCGGCTACACCTTC.